This T cell receptor (beta chain) was documented in a study of Graves' ophthalmopathy and Graves' hyperthyroidism. General study findings and limits: Thyroid clonotypes that were expanded above 0.001 frequency mostly also appeared in blood.

Each donor who had ophthalmopathy showed moderate-to-severe activity, a CAS of ≥3, a NOSPECS of ≥4, and a duration under 3 months. Uncontrolled infections, pregnancy, lactation or other autoimmune diseases led to patient exclusion. Amplification targeted the TCR beta CDR3 regions, with RNA transcripts as the source material. After a first-round RT-PCR with HTBI primers, a second-round multiplex PCR was run. Each CDR3 protein is one row after TCRdb ran MiXCR on the multiplex PCR reads. The sample holds 650,000 to 900,000 distinct CDR3 sequences, around 40% seen once. V was shortened by 7 bases and J by 2 bases, with 18 bases between the two germline ends. Germline CDR1 reads MNHEY; CDR2 reads SVGAGI. The CDR3 runs to 15 residues. Concerning this clonotype itself: As yet, its antigen is unknown.

This sequence was found in an adult man with Graves' ophthalmopathy. The chain is built from TRBV6-5 and TRBJ2-7; possibly TRBD1 for D (6 bases). Sequencing was carried out using peripheral blood. The CDR3 DNA reads as TGTGCCAGCAACAAAAACCGGGACATACCCTACGAGCAGTACTTC. It yields the protein CASNKNRDIPYEQYF.